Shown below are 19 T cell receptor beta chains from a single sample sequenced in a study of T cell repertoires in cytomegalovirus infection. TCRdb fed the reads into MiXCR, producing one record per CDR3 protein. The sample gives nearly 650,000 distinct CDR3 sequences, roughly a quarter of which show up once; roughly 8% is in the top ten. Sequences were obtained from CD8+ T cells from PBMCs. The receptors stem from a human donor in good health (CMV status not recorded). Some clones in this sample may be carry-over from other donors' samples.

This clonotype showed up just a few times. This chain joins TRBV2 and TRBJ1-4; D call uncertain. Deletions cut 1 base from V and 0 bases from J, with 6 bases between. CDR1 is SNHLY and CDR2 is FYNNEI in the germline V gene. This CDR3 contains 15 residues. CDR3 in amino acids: CASSEDRATNEKLFF. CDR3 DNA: TGTGCCAGCAGTGAAGATCGGGCAACTAATGAAAAACTGTTTTTT.

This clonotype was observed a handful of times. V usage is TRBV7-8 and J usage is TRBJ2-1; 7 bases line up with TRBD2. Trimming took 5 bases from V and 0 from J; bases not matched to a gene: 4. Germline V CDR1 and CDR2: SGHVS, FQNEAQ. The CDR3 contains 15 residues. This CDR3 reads CASSHASGSYNEQFF. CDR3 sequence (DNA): TGTGCCAGCAGCCATGCTAGCGGCTCCTACAATGAGCAGTTCTTC.

The DNA of the CDR3 is TGTGCCATTATCTCAGGCTACCCCTTCTACGAGCAGTACGTC. It specifies CAIISGYPFYEQYV. V is TRBV2 and J is TRBJ2-7; D is uncertain. The V end was cut by 10 bases, the J end by 3 bases, with 19 bases between. The CDR3 consists of 14 residues. The germline V gene encodes CDR1 SNHLY and CDR2 FYNNEI.

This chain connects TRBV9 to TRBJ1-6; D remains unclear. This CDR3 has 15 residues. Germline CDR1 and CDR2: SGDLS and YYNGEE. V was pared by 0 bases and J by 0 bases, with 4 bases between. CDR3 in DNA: TGTGCCAGCAGCGTAGGCGGCTCCTATAATTCACCCCTCCACTTT. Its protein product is CASSVGGSYNSPLHF.

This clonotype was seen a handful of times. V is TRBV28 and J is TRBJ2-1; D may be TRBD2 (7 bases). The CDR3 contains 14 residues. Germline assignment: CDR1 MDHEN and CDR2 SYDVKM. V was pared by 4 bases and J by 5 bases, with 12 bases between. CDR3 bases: TGTGCCAGCAGTTGGGGGGGGGCACACAATGAGCAGTTCTTC. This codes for CASSWGGAHNEQFF.

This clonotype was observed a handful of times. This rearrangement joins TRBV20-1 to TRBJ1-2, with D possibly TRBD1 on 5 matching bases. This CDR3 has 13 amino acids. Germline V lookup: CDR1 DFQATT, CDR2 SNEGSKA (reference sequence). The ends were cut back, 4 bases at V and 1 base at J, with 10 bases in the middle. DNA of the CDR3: TGCAGTGCTAAACCGACAGATAACTATGGCTACACCTTC. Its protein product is CSAKPTDNYGYTF.

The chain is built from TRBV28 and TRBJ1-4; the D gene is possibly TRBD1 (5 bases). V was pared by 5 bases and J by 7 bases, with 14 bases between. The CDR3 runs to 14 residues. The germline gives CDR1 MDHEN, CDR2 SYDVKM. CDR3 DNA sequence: TGTGCCAGCAGTCTCAGGGAGGACTCTGAAAAACTGTTTTTT. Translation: CASSLREDSEKLFF.

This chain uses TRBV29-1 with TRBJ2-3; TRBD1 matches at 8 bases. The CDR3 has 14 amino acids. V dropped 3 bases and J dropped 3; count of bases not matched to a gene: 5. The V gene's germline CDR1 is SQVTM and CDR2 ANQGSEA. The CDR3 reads CSVDRGQSTDTQYF. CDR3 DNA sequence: TGCAGCGTTGACAGGGGGCAAAGTACAGATACGCAGTATTTT.

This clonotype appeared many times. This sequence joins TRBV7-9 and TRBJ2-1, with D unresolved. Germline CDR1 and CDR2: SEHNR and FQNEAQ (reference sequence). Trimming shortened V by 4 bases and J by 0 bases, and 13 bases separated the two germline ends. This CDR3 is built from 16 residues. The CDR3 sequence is CASSSNLKGSYNEQFF. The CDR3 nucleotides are TGTGCCAGCAGCTCTAATCTAAAGGGCTCCTACAATGAGCAGTTCTTC. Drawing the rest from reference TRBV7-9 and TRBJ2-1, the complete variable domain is DTGVSQNPRHKITKRGQNVTFRCDPISEHNRLYWYRQTLGQGPEFLTYFQNEAQLEKSRLLSDRFSAERPKGSFSTLEIQRTEQGDSAMYLCASSSNLKGSYNEQFFGPGTRLTVL.

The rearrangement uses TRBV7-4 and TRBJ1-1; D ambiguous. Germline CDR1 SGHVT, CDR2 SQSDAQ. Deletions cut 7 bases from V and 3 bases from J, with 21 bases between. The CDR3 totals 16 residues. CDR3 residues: CASTKGLFVVDTEAFF. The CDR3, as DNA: TGTGCCAGCACCAAGGGCCTTTTCGTGGTGGACACTGAAGCTTTCTTT.

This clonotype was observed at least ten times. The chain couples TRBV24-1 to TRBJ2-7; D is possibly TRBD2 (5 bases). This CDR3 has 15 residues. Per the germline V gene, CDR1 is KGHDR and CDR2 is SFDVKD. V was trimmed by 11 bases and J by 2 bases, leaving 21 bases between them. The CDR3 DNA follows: TGTGCCAAGGAGGATACTAGGGCCTCTACCTACGAGCAGTACGTC. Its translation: CAKEDTRASTYEQYV.

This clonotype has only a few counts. The CDR3 spells CSVDGDSKNYGYTF. As DNA, the CDR3 is TGCAGCGTTGATGGGGACAGTAAGAACTATGGCTACACCTTC. This sequence joins TRBV29-1 and TRBJ1-2, with TRBD1 identical over 7 bases. There are 14 residues in the CDR3. J lost 2 bases, V lost 3 bases, and 6 bases had no gene match. CDR1 is SQVTM and CDR2 is ANQGSEA in the germline V gene. Variable domain in full (rest from reference TRBV29-1 and TRBJ1-2): SAVISQKPSRDICQRGTSLTIQCQVDSQVTMMFWYRQQPGQSLTLIATANQGSEATYESGFVIDKFPISRPNLTFSTLTVSNMSPEDSSIYLCSVDGDSKNYGYTFGSGTRLTVV.

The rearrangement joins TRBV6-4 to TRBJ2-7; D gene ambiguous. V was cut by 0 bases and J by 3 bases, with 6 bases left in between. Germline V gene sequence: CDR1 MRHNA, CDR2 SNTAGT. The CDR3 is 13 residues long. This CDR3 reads CASSDSFGYEQYF. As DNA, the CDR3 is TGTGCCAGCAGTGACTCGTTCGGCTACGAGCAGTACTTC.

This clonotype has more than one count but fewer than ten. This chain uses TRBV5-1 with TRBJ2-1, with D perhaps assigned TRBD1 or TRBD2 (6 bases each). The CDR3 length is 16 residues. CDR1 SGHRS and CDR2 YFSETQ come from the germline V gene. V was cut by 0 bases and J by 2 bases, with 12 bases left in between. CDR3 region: CASSLAGGNAYNEQFF. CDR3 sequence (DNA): TGCGCCAGCAGCTTGGCCGGGGGCAACGCCTACAATGAGCAGTTCTTC. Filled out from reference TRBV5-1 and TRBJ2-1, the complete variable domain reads KAGVTQTPRYLIKTRGQQVTLSCSPISGHRSVSWYQQTPGQGLQFLFEYFSETQRNKGNFPGRFSGRQFSNSRSEMNVSTLELGDSALYLCASSLAGGNAYNEQFFGPGTRLTVL.

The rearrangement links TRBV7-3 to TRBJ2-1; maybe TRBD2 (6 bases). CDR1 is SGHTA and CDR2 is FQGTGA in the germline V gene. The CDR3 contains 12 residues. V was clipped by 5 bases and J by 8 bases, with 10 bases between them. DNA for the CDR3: TGTGCCAGCAGCAACCGGGACTATGAGCAGTTCTTC. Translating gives CASSNRDYEQFF.

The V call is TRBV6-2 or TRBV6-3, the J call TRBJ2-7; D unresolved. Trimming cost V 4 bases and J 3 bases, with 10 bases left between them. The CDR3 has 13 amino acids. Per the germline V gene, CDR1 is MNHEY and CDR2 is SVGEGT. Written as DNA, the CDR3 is TGTGCCAGCAGTTCTCTAAACCACTACGAGCAGTACGTC. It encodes CASSSLNHYEQYV.

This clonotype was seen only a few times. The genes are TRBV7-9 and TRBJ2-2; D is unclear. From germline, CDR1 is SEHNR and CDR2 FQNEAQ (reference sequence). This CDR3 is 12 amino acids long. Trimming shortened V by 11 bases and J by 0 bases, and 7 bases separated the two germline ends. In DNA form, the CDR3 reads TGTGCCGCCCCTCCGAACACCGGGGAGCTGTTTTTT. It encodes CAAPPNTGELFF.

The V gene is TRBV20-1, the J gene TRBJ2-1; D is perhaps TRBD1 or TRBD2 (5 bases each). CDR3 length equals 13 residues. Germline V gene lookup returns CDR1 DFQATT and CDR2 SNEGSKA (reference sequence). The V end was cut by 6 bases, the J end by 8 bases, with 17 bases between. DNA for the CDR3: TGCAGTGCCGCACGGGGCTCGCTGGATGAGCAGTTCTTC. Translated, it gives CSAARGSLDEQFF.

The CDR3 nucleotides read TGTGCCAGCAGCCCGGGCACAGGGCAACCCGAGCAGTACTTC. This gives the protein CASSPGTGQPEQYF. The rearrangement joins TRBV6-5 to TRBJ2-7; TRBD1 might be the D (6 bases). There are 14 residues in the CDR3. V lost 6 bases, J lost 6 bases, and 18 bases lay in between. Germline V gene lookup returns CDR1 MNHEY and CDR2 SVGAGI.